These T cell receptor beta chains were read from a single sample in a study of T cells after posttransplantation cyclophosphamide. Here immunoSEQ multiplex PCR was the method, and the copy in TCRdb shows in-frame clones only, minus some. Altogether 40,000 to 60,000 clones were found in the sample, and no singletons occur. The sample comprised PBMCs. These receptor sequences come from a middle-aged man in good health, CMV-negative, and a related stem cell transplant donor. The CDR3 runs from the conserved cysteine through the conserved F or W. The D gene is left open where the match is weak. Only part of the rows carry a size: once, few, many, or a class if the clone is expanded.

TRBJ2-7 | TRBD1 | few | TRBV7-9 | CATEDRGRSEQYF | TGTGCCACCGAGGACAGGGGCCGCTCCGAGCAGTACTTC
TRBJ2-7 | TRBD1 | many | TRBV27 | CASSLDTGGGYEQYF | TGTGCCAGCAGTTTGGATACAGGGGGCGGCTACGAGCAGTACTTC
TRBJ2-7 | . | many | TRBV4-3 | CASSQDRAEGYEQYF | TGCGCCAGCAGCCAAGACAGGGCGGAAGGCTACGAGCAGTACTTC
TRBJ2-7 | TRBD2 | many | TRBV28 | CASRLAGLNYEQYF | TGTGCCAGCAGGCTAGCGGGTCTTAACTACGAGCAGTACTTC
TRBJ2-7 | . | many | TRBV30 | CAWSEQNEQYF | TGTGCCTGGAGTGAACAGAACGAGCAGTACTTC
TRBJ1-1 | . | many | TRBV10-1 | CASSRGDANTEAFF | TGCGCCAGCAGTCGCGGGGATGCGAACACTGAAGCTTTCTTT
TRBJ2-3 | . | many | TRBV28 | CASRPYRVDTDTQYF | TGTGCCAGCAGGCCCTACAGGGTGGACACAGATACGCAGTATTTT
TRBJ2-1 | TRBD2 | many | TRBV28 | CASSTVAGEVGSYNEQFF | TGTGCCAGCAGTACCGTAGCGGGAGAGGTCGGGTCCTACAATGAGCAGTTCTTC
TRBJ2-2 | TRBD1 | many | TRBV12-5 | CASDKLPGQVQPGELFF | TGTGCTAGTGACAAACTTCCGGGACAGGTCCAACCCGGGGAGCTGTTTTTT
TRBJ2-7 | TRBD1 | many | TRBV27 | CASKRQGQGIPYEQYF | TGTGCCAGCAAAAGACAGGGACAGGGGATCCCCTACGAGCAGTACTTC
TRBJ2-7 | TRBD1 | many | TRBV30 | CASSSRTGINYEQYF | TGTGCCTCGTCCAGCAGGACAGGAATCAACTACGAGCAGTACTTC
TRBJ1-5 | TRBD1 | many | TRBV28 | CASSPWTGGGNLEPQHF | TGTGCCAGCAGTCCCTGGACAGGGGGCGGCAATCTAGAGCCCCAGCATTTT
TRBJ1-1 | . | many | TRBV28 | CASNPGTRTEAFF | TGTGCCAGCAACCCCGGGACACGCACTGAAGCTTTCTTT
TRBJ2-7 | . | many | TRBV29-1 | CSVDTGDGTFYEQYF | TGCAGCGTTGACACGGGGGATGGAACCTTCTACGAGCAGTACTTC
TRBJ2-7 | TRBD2 | many | TRBV27 | CASSLSGTSGRYEQYF | TGTGCCAGCAGTTTATCGGGGACTAGCGGGAGATACGAGCAGTACTTC
TRBJ1-4 | . | many | TRBV5-1 | CASSLDRVGEKLFF | TGCGCCAGCAGCCTGGACAGAGTTGGTGAAAAACTGTTTTTT
TRBJ1-5 | . | many | TRBV4-1 | CASSQHEAYGQPQHF | TGCGCCAGCAGCCAACATGAGGCTTACGGTCAGCCCCAGCATTTT
TRBJ1-4 | . | many | TRBV9 | CASSVDVEGGEKLFF | TGTGCCAGCAGCGTAGATGTTGAGGGTGGGGAAAAACTGTTTTTT
TRBJ2-3 | . | many | TRBV2 | CASRIFLQNTDTQYF | TGTGCCAGCAGGATTTTTTTACAGAACACAGATACGCAGTATTTT
TRBJ1-5 | TRBD1 | many | TRBV18 | CASSDGQGFQPQHF | TGTGCCAGCTCAGATGGACAGGGGTTTCAGCCCCAGCATTTT
TRBJ1-1 | . | many | TRBV18 | CASSPGGKMNTEAFF | TGTGCCAGCTCCCCCGGGGGGAAGATGAACACTGAAGCTTTCTTT
TRBJ2-3 | TRBD2 | many | TRBV7-8 | CASSFLSGGGSDTQYF | TGTGCCAGCAGCTTCCTTAGCGGGGGGGGCTCAGATACGCAGTATTTT
TRBJ2-2 | TRBD2 | many | TRBV19 | CASSKPQGLAGVWNTGELFF | TGTGCCAGTAGTAAGCCCCAGGGACTAGCGGGAGTTTGGAACACCGGGGAGCTGTTTTTT
TRBJ2-7 | TRBD2 | . | TRBV5-1 | CVSSSPGGAGGPSYEQYF | TGCGTCAGCAGCTCCCCGGGGGGAGCGGGAGGGCCAAGTTACGAGCAATACTTC
TRBJ2-3 | TRBD1 | many | TRBV28 | CASSFDREYTDTQYF | TGTGCCAGCAGTTTCGACAGGGAATACACAGATACGCAGTATTTT
TRBJ1-5 | TRBD1 | many | TRBV7-9 | CASSPIEGAGGYSNQPQHF | TGTGCCAGCAGCCCCATCGAGGGGGCGGGGGGTTATAGCAATCAGCCCCAGCATTTT
TRBJ1-1 | . | many | TRBV7-2 | CASSRNRQDTEAFF | TGTGCCAGCAGCCGCAACCGACAGGACACTGAAGCTTTCTTT
TRBJ2-3 | TRBD2 | many | TRBV5-4 | CASSLALAGGVDTQYF | TGTGCCAGCAGCTTGGCCTTAGCGGGAGGGGTAGATACGCAGTATTTT
TRBJ1-5 | . | many | TRBV9 | CASSGGLQDQPQHF | TGTGCCAGCAGCGGGGGACTCCAGGATCAGCCCCAGCATTTT
TRBJ1-1 | . | many | TRBV7-2 | CASSLFGQANTEAFF | TGTGCCAGCAGCTTATTTGGGCAGGCCAACACTGAAGCTTTCTTT
TRBJ1-1 | . | many | TRBV5-6 | CASSYTNTEAFF | TGTGCCAGCAGCTACACAAACACTGAAGCTTTCTTT
TRBJ1-1 | TRBD1 | many | TRBV28 | CASRSGQGYTEAFF | TGTGCCAGCAGATCCGGACAGGGATACACTGAAGCTTTCTTT
TRBJ2-2 | TRBD1 | many | TRBV28 | CASSFQGAHTGELFF | TGTGCCAGCAGTTTCCAGGGGGCCCACACCGGGGAGCTGTTTTTT
TRBJ2-3 | TRBD2 | many | TRBV7-6 | CASSLAPSGRADTDTQYF | TGTGCCAGCAGCTTAGCGCCTAGCGGGAGGGCTGACACAGATACGCAGTATTTT
TRBJ2-7 | . | many | TRBV5-1 | CASSSGGPGEQYF | TGCGCCAGCAGCTCTGGTGGCCCAGGGGAGCAGTACTTC
TRBJ2-1 | TRBD1 | many | TRBV7-9 | CASSSYGTDPYNEQFF | TGTGCCAGCAGCTCCTACGGGACAGACCCATACAATGAGCAGTTCTTC
TRBJ1-4 | . | many | TRBV5-1 | CASSLVGGTNEKLFF | TGCGCCAGCAGCTTGGTAGGAGGAACTAATGAAAAACTGTTTTTT
TRBJ2-6 | . | many | TRBV4-3 | CASSQERGTGANVLTF | TGCGCCAGCAGCCAAGAACGAGGAACTGGGGCCAACGTCCTGACTTTC
TRBJ2-1 | TRBD2 | many | TRBV28 | CASSFPRLAGDTYNEQFF | TGTGCCAGCAGTTTCCCCCGACTAGCGGGAGACACCTACAATGAGCAGTTCTTC